The source of this TCR beta chain is a study of CD8 T cells in ankylosing spondylitis. Study-level findings and limits: Reports say disease-linked clones showed up significantly more in matched ankylosing spondylitis synovial fluid.

MiXCR, applied by TCRdb to the 5' RACE reads, yields one record per CDR3 protein. The sample contains approximately 250,000 distinct CDR3 sequences, over 30% of which appear only once. Trimming took 3 bases from V and 5 from J; bases not matched to a gene: 7. This CDR3 has 15 residues. CDR1 SGHRS and CDR2 YFSETQ come from the germline V gene. This clonotype was picked up a small number of times. Antigen unknown. This chain links TRBV5-1 with TRBJ2-1; 8 positions agree with TRBD2. The sample consisted of blood, either unsorted or a sorted T cell fraction (not recorded which). This sequence originates from a male donor with ankylosing spondylitis or in good health (not recorded which). The CDR3 here is CASSSIAGLNNEQFF. The CDR3 coding sequence is TGCGCCAGCAGCTCCATAGCGGGGCTAAACAATGAGCAGTTCTTC.